This T cell receptor beta chain was identified during a study of shared clonotypes between healthy human individuals. Study-level background: Two women and three men aged 18 to 49 made up the donors. Three CD4 naive, three CD4 memory, two CD8 naive and one CD8 memory plate were used per donor.

Authors' processing steps: As immunoSEQ supplied junction-only sequences (without quality scores), filtering differed. Libraries were prepared by immunoSEQ multiplex PCR; TCRdb keeps only in-frame clonotypes and omits some of them. From that table come the V and J calls and clone size; the DNA was used to work out D and trimming. The table shows millions of clones, with around 90% occurring only once. As concerns this clone: Its antigen is unknown. This sample includes further DNA sequences coding for the same CDR3.

Germline trimming cut 1 base from V and 5 bases from J; bases unmatched to any gene: 4. Looked up from germline, CDR1 is SEHNR and CDR2 is FQNEAQ (reference sequence). This CDR3 is 14 amino acids long. Study-wide points: Donors were few, which limited the genetic and exposure-history diversity represented.

The V gene is TRBV7-9, the J gene TRBJ2-5; 7 nucleotides match TRBD2. The TCR was taken from a man aged 18 to 29 in good health. Sequencing input: naive CD4+ T cells sorted from blood. Subset of the sample: CD45RA+ positively selected. The CDR3 protein is CASSLGGGTETQYF. DNA of the CDR3: TGTGCCAGCAGCTTAGGGGGAGGGACGGAGACCCAGTACTTC.